These 16 T cell receptor beta chains were sequenced from one sample in a study of blood T cell repertoires in COVID-19. Profiled with immunoSEQ multiplex PCR; TCRdb holds only in-frame clones, not every one. The sample carries about 73,000 clones, 80% to 85% recorded once. The sequenced material came from peripheral blood. These TCRs come from a human donor in a cohort sampled during active COVID-19.

The J gene is TRBJ2-6, the V gene TRBV5-8; TRBD1 agrees at 9 bases. CDR1 and CDR2 from the germline V gene are SGHTS and YDEGEE. The CDR3 covers 16 residues. V was pared by 4 bases and J by 2 bases, with 4 bases of the junction left unmatched. For the CDR3, the DNA is TGTGCCAGCAGCACGGGACAGGGTGCTGGGGCCAACGTCCTGACTTTC. It yields the protein CASSTGQGAGANVLTF.

The chain recombines TRBV4-2 with TRBJ2-2; TRBD1 matches 8 bases. V dropped 3 bases and J dropped 4; count of bases not matched to a gene: 4. The CDR3 runs 15 residues. Germline assignment: CDR1 LGHNA and CDR2 YNFKEQ. This chain's CDR3 is CASSQGQEITGELFF. In nucleotides, the CDR3 is TGTGCCAGCAGCCAGGGACAGGAGATCACCGGGGAGCTGTTTTTT.

V usage is TRBV4-1 and J usage is TRBJ2-3; D unresolved. The CDR3 consists of 14 residues. The V gene's germline CDR1 is MGHRA and CDR2 YSYEKL. Trimming removed 2 bases at V and 4 bases at J, with 10 bases between. The CDR3 region is CASSQLEAADTQYF. The CDR3 region has the DNA TGCGCCAGCAGCCAACTCGAAGCTGCAGATACGCAGTATTTT.

V and J are TRBV5-1 and TRBJ1-1; D unresolved. The CDR3 consists of 14 residues. Germline V lookup: CDR1 SGHRS, CDR2 YFSETQ. Trimming pared 1 base from V and 2 bases from J, leaving 9 bases between. CDR3 nucleotides: TGCGCCAGCAGCTTGAACAGTCTAAACACTGAAGCTTTCTTT. As protein: CASSLNSLNTEAFF.

The chain links TRBV6-6 to TRBJ2-2; no reliable D call. The germline V gene has CDR1 MNHNY and CDR2 SVGAGI (reference sequence). The CDR3 sequence is 12 residues long. V lost 8 bases to trimming and J lost 6 bases, with 10 bases between them. CDR3 protein: CASALAPGELFF. The DNA of the CDR3 is TGTGCCAGCGCTTTAGCTCCCGGGGAGCTGTTTTTT.

The V gene is TRBV2, the J gene TRBJ2-7; 9 bases are shared with TRBD1. This CDR3 is built from 16 residues. CDR1 SNHLY and CDR2 FYNNEI come from the germline V gene. With V trimmed by 2 bases and J by 1 base, 6 bases remained unmatched. CDR3 protein: CASSEILGQGSYEQYF. The CDR3 DNA reads as TGTGCCAGCAGTGAAATCTTGGGACAGGGTTCCTACGAGCAGTACTTC.

The gene calls are TRBV19 and TRBJ2-7; TRBD1 agrees at 9 bases. The CDR3 contains 14 residues. Germline CDR1 and CDR2: LNHDA and SQIVND (reference sequence). The V and J ends lost 6 bases and 2 bases, in that order; junction bases with no gene match: 5. The CDR3 spells CASRRGQGTYEQYF. The CDR3 nucleotides read TGTGCCAGTAGGAGGGGACAGGGAACCTACGAGCAGTACTTC.

J is TRBJ2-5 and V is TRBV7-9; tentative D call: TRBD1 (6 bases). CDR3 length equals 13 residues. With 3 bases removed from V and 4 bases from J, the gap between germline ends came to 9 bases. Germline V gene lookup returns CDR1 SEHNR and CDR2 FQNEAQ (reference sequence). The CDR3 sequence: CASSFGQRETQYF. For the CDR3, the DNA is TGTGCCAGCAGCTTTGGACAGCGAGAGACCCAGTACTTC.

The chain links TRBV7-9 to TRBJ1-4; weak D call: TRBD1 (5 bases). Germline V gene lookup returns CDR1 SEHNR and CDR2 FQNEAQ (reference sequence). This CDR3 has 14 residues. V gave up 8 bases and J gave up 12 bases, with 22 bases separating them. The CDR3 DNA reads as TGTGCCAGCGGCCCCGGGAGCGCCTCGGGGGAACTGTTTTTT. As protein: CASGPGSASGELFF.

The chain employs TRBV5-4 and TRBJ2-5; D is unresolved. V lost 4 bases to trimming and J lost 2 bases, with 15 bases between them. The length of the CDR3 is 15 residues. Germline CDR1 reads SGHNT; CDR2 reads YYREEE (reference sequence). CDR3 sequence: CASSKTLGWQETQYF. The CDR3 DNA reads TGTGCCAGCAGCAAGACTTTAGGCTGGCAAGAGACCCAGTACTTC.

This chain connects TRBV29-1 to TRBJ2-7; 7 bases line up with TRBD2. V dropped 2 bases and J dropped 6; count of bases not matched to a gene: 1. This CDR3 spans 11 amino acids. Germline loops: CDR1 SQVTM, CDR2 ANQGSEA. The DNA for the CDR3 is TGCAGCGTTGAAAGCGGGGCCGAGCAGTACTTC. Protein product: CSVESGAEQYF.

A few counts support this clone. This sequence joins TRBV6-2 or TRBV6-3 and TRBJ1-1; no clear D. Trimming cost V 5 bases and J 1 base, with 23 bases left between them. The CDR3 loop spans 18 amino acids. Germline CDR1 MNHEY, CDR2 SVGEGT. CDR3 residues: CASSPPHTLAGSNTEAFF. The CDR3 DNA reads TGTGCCAGCAGTCCCCCCCACACCCTAGCCGGCTCGAACACTGAAGCTTTCTTT.

This chain uses TRBV19 with TRBJ2-1, with 9 nucleotides matching TRBD2. V was clipped by 5 bases and J by 10 bases; unmatched bases: 18. Germline CDR1 and CDR2: LNHDA and SQIVND (reference sequence). The CDR3 has 17 amino acids. CDR3 protein: CASSPSGRAGGQREQFF. CDR3 sequence (DNA): TGTGCCAGTAGTCCTTCCGGACGAGCGGGGGGACAGAGGGAGCAGTTCTTC. The full variable domain, in which reference TRBV19 and TRBJ2-1 provide the parts outside the CDR3, is DGGITQSPKYLFRKEGQNVTLSCEQNLNHDAMYWYRQDPGQGLRLIYYSQIVNDFQKGDIAEGYSVSREKKESFPLTVTSAQKNPTAFYLCASSPSGRAGGQREQFFGPGTRLTVL.

The genes are TRBV4-1 and TRBJ2-2, with TRBD2 identical over 10 bases. Germline trimming cut 2 bases from V and 5 bases from J; bases unmatched to any gene: 11. The CDR3 length is 18 residues. Germline V gene data show CDR1 as MGHRA and CDR2 as YSYEKL. The CDR3 loop reads CASSQKGSSGGGTGELFF. CDR3 DNA sequence: TGCGCCAGCAGCCAAAAAGGGTCTAGCGGGGGAGGGACCGGGGAGCTGTTTTTT.

The chain has TRBV7-9 and TRBJ2-1, with D perhaps TRBD1 (5 bases). The CDR3 loop spans 16 amino acids. Trimming took off 0 bases at V and 5 bases at J, with 14 bases between the two ends. Germline V gene sequence: CDR1 SEHNR, CDR2 FQNEAQ (reference sequence). The CDR3 loop is CASSLAQAGLHNEQFF. The CDR3 DNA sequence: TGTGCCAGCAGCTTAGCGCAGGCAGGGCTACACAATGAGCAGTTCTTC.

The genes are TRBV10-3 and TRBJ2-7; 10 bases line up with TRBD1. CDR1 is ENHRY, CDR2 SYGVKD, per germline. The CDR3 consists of 14 residues. V lost 6 bases to trimming and J lost 5 bases; unmatched junction nucleotides: 7. DNA for the CDR3: TGTGCCATCAGCAACCGGGACAGGGGACACGAGCAGTACTTC. This codes for CAISNRDRGHEQYF.